This is a list of T cell receptor beta chains from one sample in a study of spatial heterogeneity in lung cancer. TCRdb re-called the 5' RACE reads through MiXCR, storing one row per CDR3 protein. Among tens of thousands of distinct CDR3 sequences listed, more than 6.5% were seen once. Source: PBMCs, taken at follow-up. Receptors were obtained from a female donor with early-stage non-small cell lung cancer. The CDR3 runs from the conserved cysteine through the conserved F or W. Fields, in order: V gene, D gene, J gene, clone size, CDR3 DNA, CDR3 protein. D genes are given only for firm matches. Size is stated for part of the rows, as once, few or many counts, or as a class when the clone is expanded.

>TRBV20-1|NA|TRBJ1-5|many
TGCAGTGCTAGAGGGGGTAATCAGCCCCAGCATTTT
CSARGGNQPQHF
>TRBV11-2|TRBD2|TRBJ2-3|many
TGTGCCAGCAGCTTAGCTAGCGGGGCTACAGATACGCAGTATTTT
CASSLASGATDTQYF
>TRBV5-8|TRBD2|TRBJ2-7|many
TGTGCCAGCAGCTTTGGAAGCGGGGGGAAATTC
CASSFGSGGKF
>TRBV11-2|NA|TRBJ1-6|many
TGTGCCAGCAGCTTAGTTCCAGGTTATAATTCACCCCTCCACTTT
CASSLVPGYNSPLHF
>TRBV5-1|NA|TRBJ2-2|many
TGCGCCAGCAGCCCCGGGACGGGGAACACCGGGGAGCTGTTTTTT
CASSPGTGNTGELFF
>TRBV2|NA|TRBJ2-3|NA
TGTGCCAGCAGTGGGTACCAGGGAAGCACAGATACGCAGTATTTT
CASSGYQGSTDTQYF
>TRBV29-1|NA|TRBJ1-2|many
TGCAGCGTTGGGGGCCTAGCTAACTATGGCTACACCTTC
CSVGGLANYGYTF
>TRBV24-1|NA|TRBJ2-5|many
TGTGCCACCAGTGGGACAGAAGAGACCCAGTACTTC
CATSGTEETQYF
>TRBV20-1|NA|TRBJ2-4|many
TGCAGTGCTAGGCCTCCTCGCAGGGCTCTGAACATTCAGTACTTC
CSARPPRRALNIQYF
>TRBV6-2/TRBV6-3|TRBD1|TRBJ1-5|NA
TGTGCCAGCAGAGGACAGGGGGCGGATAGCAATCAGCCCCAGCATTTT
CASRGQGADSNQPQHF
>TRBV28|NA|TRBJ1-4|NA
TGTGCCAGCAGCGTTAGGGGGGCGGCTACTAATGAAAAACTGTTTTTT
CASSVRGAATNEKLFF
>TRBV6-2/TRBV6-3|NA|TRBJ2-6|many
TGTGCCAGCAACCGGGACCCCTCTGGGGCCAACGTCCTGACTTTC
CASNRDPSGANVLTF
>TRBV2|NA|TRBJ1-4|NA
TGTGCCAGCCGGACTGTTCATCGTATCGGAAAACTGTTTTTT
CASRTVHRIGKLFF
>TRBV7-2|TRBD2|TRBJ2-3|many
TGTGCCAGCAGCCCGGGGGGGCCCGCCACAGATACGCAGTATTTT
CASSPGGPATDTQYF
>TRBV10-3|NA|TRBJ2-2|few
TGTGCCATCGGTTCCTGGAATGGCGCGAACACCGGGGAGCTGTTTTTT
CAIGSWNGANTGELFF
>TRBV12-3/TRBV12-4|NA|TRBJ1-3|many
TGTGCCAGCAGTACAGGCGCCTCTGGAAACACCATATATTTT
CASSTGASGNTIYF
>TRBV6-2/TRBV6-3|TRBD1|TRBJ1-1|many
TGTGCCAGCAGTTCGCTTAACCCGGGACAGGGATCGGCTTTCTTT
CASSSLNPGQGSAFF
>TRBV11-2|NA|TRBJ1-3|many
TGTGCCAGCAGCGCTCCGGGCCTCAAAGAGGGAAACACCATATATTTT
CASSAPGLKEGNTIYF
>TRBV11-2|NA|TRBJ2-3|many
TGTGCCAGCAGCTCCGACAGGTTGCCCACAGATACGCAGTATTTT
CASSSDRLPTDTQYF
>TRBV11-3|NA|TRBJ2-7|many
TGTGCCAGCAGCTTGGGATCCGACAGCGCCTACGAGCAGTACTTC
CASSLGSDSAYEQYF
>TRBV23-1|TRBD1|TRBJ1-2|NA
TGCGCCAGCAGTCATATGATACAGGGGGCTACCTATGGCTACACCTTC
CASSHMIQGATYGYTF
>TRBV28|NA|TRBJ1-2|many
TGTGCCTCGGAGGGCGTCTATGGCTACACCTTC
CASEGVYGYTF
>TRBV6-1|TRBD1|TRBJ2-2|many
TGTGCCAGCAGCCCCGGGACAGCGAACACCGGGGAGCTGTTTTTT
CASSPGTANTGELFF
>TRBV7-2|NA|TRBJ2-5|NA
TGTGCCAGCAGCATTCCGGGAAACCAAGAGACCCAGTACTTC
CASSIPGNQETQYF
>TRBV3-1|NA|TRBJ1-2|NA
TGTGCCAGCAGCCCCCTCTGGGTCTATGGCTACACCTTC
CASSPLWVYGYTF